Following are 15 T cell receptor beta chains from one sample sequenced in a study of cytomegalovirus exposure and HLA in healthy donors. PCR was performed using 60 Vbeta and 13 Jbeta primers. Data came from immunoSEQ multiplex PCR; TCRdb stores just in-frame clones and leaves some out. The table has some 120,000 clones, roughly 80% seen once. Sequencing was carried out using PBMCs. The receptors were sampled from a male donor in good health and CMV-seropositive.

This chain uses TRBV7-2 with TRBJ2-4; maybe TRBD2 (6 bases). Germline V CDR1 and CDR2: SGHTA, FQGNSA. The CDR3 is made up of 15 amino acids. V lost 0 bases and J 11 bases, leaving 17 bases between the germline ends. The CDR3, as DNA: TGTGCCAGCAGCTTAGCAGGAGGCCCGGGGGTTGTTCAGTACTTC. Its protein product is CASSLAGGPGVVQYF.

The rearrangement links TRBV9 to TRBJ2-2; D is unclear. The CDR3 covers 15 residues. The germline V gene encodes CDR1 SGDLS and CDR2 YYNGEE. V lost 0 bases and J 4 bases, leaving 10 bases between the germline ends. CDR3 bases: TGTGCCAGCAGCGTAGGCCCCGCGGCCACCGGGGAGCTGTTTTTT. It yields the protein CASSVGPAATGELFF.

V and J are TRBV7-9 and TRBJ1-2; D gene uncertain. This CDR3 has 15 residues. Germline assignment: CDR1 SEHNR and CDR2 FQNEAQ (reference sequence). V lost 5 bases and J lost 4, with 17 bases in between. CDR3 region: CASSDRGRNFYGYTF. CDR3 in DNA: TGTGCCAGCAGCGACCGAGGGCGAAATTTCTATGGCTACACCTTC.

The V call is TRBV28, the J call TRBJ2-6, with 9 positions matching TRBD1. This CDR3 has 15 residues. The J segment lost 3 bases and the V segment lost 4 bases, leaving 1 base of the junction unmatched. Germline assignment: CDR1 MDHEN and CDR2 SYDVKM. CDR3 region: CASSYRGRGANVLTF. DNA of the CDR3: TGTGCCAGCAGTTACAGGGGGCGTGGGGCCAACGTCCTGACTTTC. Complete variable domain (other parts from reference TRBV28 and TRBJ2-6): DVKVTQSSRYLVKRTGEKVFLECVQDMDHENMFWYRQDPGLGLRLIYFSYDVKMKEKGDIPEGYSVSREKKERFSLILESASTNQTSMYLCASSYRGRGANVLTFGAGSRLTVL.

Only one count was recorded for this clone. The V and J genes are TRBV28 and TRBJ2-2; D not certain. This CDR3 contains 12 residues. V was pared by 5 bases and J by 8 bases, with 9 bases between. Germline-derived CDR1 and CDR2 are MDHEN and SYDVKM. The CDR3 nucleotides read TGTGCCAGCAGTCCTACGGTGGGGGAGCTGTTTTTT. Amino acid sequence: CASSPTVGELFF.

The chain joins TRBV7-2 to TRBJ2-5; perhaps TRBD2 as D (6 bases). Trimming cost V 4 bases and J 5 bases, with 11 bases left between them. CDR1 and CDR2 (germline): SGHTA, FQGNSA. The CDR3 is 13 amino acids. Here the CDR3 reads CASSYGGIETQYF. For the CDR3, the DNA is TGTGCCAGCAGCTACGGGGGTATCGAGACCCAGTACTTC.

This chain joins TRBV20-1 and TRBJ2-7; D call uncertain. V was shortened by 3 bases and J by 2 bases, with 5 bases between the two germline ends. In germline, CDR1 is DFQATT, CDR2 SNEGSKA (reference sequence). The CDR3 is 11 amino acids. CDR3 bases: TGCAGTGCTAGCCGGGCCTACGAGCAGTACTTC. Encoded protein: CSASRAYEQYF.

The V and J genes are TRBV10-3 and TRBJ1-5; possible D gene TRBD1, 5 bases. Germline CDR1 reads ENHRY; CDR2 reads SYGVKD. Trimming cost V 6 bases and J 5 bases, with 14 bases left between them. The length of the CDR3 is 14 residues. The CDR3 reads CAISEGRGDQPQHF. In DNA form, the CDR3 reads TGTGCCATCAGCGAAGGACGGGGGGATCAGCCCCAGCATTTT.

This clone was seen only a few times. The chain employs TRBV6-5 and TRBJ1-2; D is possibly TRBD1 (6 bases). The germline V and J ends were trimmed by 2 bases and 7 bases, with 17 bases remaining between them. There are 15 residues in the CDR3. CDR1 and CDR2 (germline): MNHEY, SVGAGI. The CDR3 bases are TGTGCCAGCAGTTACCGAAGTAGACAGGTCGGTGGCTACACCTTC. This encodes CASSYRSRQVGGYTF.

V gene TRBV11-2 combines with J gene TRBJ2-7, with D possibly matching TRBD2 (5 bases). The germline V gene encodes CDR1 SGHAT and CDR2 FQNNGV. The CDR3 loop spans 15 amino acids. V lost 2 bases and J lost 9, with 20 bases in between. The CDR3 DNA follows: TGTGCCAGCAGCTTACACGGGGAAGATAGGGCAGGGCAGTACTTC. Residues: CASSLHGEDRAGQYF.

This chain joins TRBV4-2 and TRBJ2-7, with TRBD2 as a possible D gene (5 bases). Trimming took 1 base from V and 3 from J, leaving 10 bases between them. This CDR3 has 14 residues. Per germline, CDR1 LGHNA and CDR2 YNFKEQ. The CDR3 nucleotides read TGTGCCAGCAGCCAAGGGTCCGGGGACTACGAGCAGTACTTC. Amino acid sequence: CASSQGSGDYEQYF.

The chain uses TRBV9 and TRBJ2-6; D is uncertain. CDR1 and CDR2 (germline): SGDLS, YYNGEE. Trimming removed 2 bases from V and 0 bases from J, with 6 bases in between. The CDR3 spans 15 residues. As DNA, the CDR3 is TGTGCCAGCAGCGTCGGGTTCTCTGGGGCCAACGTCCTGACTTTC. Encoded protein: CASSVGFSGANVLTF.

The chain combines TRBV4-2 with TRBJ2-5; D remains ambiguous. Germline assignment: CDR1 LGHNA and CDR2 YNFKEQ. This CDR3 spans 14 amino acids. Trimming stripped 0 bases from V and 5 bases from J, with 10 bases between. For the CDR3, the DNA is TGTGCCAGCAGCCAAGACCCGGGTTCGGAGACCCAGTACTTC. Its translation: CASSQDPGSETQYF.

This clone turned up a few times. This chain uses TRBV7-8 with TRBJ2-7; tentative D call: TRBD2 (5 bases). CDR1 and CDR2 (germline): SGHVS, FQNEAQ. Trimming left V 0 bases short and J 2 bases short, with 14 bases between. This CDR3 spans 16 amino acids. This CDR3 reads CASSLALGGRTYEQYF. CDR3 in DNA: TGTGCCAGCAGCTTAGCGCTCGGAGGCCGCACCTACGAGCAGTACTTC.

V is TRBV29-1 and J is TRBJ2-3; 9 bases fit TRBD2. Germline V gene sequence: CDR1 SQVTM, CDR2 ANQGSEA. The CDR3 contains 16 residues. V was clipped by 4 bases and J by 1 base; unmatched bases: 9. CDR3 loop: CSVVRRTSVGTDTQYF. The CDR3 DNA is TGCAGCGTTGTAAGGAGGACTAGCGTGGGCACAGATACGCAGTATTTT.